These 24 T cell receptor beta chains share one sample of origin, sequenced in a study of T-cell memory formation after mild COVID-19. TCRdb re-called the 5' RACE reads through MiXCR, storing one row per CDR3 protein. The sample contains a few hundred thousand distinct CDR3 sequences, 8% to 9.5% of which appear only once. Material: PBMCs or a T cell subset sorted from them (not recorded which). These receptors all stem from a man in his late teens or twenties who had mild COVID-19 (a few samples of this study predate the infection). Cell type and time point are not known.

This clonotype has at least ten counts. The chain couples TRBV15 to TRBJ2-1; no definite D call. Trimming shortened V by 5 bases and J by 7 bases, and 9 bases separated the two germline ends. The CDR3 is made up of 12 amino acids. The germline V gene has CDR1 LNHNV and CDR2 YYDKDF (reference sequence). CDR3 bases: TGTGCCACCAGCTCACAGATGAATGAGCAGTTCTTC. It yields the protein CATSSQMNEQFF.

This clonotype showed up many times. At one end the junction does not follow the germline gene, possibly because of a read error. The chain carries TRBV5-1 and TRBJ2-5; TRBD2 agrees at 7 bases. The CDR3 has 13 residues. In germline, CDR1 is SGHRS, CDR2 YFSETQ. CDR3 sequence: CASSLTGGETQYF. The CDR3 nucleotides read TGTGCCAGCAGCCTGACCGGGGGGGAGACCCAGTACTTC.

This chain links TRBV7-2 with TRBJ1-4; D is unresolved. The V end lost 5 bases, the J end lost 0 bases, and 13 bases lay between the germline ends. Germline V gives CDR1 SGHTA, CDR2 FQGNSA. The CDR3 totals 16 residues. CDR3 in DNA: TGTGCCAGCAGCCAAAGGTCGGCACCAACTAATGAAAAACTGTTTTTT. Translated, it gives CASSQRSAPTNEKLFF.

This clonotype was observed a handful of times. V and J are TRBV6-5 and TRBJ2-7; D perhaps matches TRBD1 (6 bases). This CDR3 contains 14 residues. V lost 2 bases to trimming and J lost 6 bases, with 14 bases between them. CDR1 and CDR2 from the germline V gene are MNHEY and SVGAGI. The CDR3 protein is CASSYDGGPGEQYF. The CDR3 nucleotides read TGTGCCAGCAGTTACGATGGGGGCCCGGGCGAGCAGTACTTC.

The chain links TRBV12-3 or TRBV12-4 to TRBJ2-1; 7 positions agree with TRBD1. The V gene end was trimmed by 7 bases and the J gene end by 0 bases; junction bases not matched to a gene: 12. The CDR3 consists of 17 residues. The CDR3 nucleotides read TGTGCCAGCACAAGGGGGCCAACTTTTAGCTCCTACAATGAGCAGTTCTTC. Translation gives CASTRGPTFSSYNEQFF.

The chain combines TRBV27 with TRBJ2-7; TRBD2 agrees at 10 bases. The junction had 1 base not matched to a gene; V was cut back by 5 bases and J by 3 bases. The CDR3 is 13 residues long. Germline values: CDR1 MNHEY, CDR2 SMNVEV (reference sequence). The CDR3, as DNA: TGTGCCAGCAGTCTAGCGGGGGTCTACGAGCAGTACTTC. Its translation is CASSLAGVYEQYF.

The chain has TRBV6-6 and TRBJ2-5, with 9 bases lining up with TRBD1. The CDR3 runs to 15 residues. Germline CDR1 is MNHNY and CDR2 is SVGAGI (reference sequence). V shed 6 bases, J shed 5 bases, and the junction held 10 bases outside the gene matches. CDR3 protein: CASSHDRGVGETQYF. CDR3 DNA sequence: TGTGCCAGCAGCCACGACAGGGGGGTTGGCGAGACCCAGTACTTC.

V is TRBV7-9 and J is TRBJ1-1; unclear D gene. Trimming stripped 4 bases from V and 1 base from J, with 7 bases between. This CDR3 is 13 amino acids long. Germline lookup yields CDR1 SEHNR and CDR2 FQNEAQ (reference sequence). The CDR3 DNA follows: TGTGCCAGCAGCTCTGTCCGGAACACTGAAGCTTTCTTT. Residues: CASSSVRNTEAFF.

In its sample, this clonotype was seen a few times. The CDR3 DNA is TGCAGTGCTAGTCCGGGAAACACCGGGGAGCTGTTTTTT. Its translation: CSASPGNTGELFF. V gene TRBV20-1 combines with J gene TRBJ2-2; possibly TRBD2 for D (5 bases). CDR1 and CDR2 (germline): DFQATT, SNEGSKA (reference sequence). The ends were cut back, 3 bases at V and 2 bases at J, with 7 bases in the middle. The CDR3 is 13 amino acids.

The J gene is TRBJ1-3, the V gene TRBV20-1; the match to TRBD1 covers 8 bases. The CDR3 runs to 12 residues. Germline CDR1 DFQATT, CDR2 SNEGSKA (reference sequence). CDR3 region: CRYRGYGNTIYF. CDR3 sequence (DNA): TGCAGGTACAGGGGGTACGGAAACACCATATATTTT.

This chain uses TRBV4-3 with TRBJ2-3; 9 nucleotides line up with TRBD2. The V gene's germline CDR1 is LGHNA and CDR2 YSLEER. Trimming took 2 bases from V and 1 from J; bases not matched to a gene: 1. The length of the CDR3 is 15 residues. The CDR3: CASSQSSGGTDTQYF. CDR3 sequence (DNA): TGCGCCAGCAGCCAATCTAGCGGGGGCACAGATACGCAGTATTTT.

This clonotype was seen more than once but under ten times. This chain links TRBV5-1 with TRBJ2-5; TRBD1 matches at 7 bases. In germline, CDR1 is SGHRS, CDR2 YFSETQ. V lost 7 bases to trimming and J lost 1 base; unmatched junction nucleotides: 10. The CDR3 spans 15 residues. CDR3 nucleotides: TGCGCCAGCGGCCCAACAGGGGCCCCCCAAGAGACCCAGTACTTC. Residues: CASGPTGAPQETQYF.

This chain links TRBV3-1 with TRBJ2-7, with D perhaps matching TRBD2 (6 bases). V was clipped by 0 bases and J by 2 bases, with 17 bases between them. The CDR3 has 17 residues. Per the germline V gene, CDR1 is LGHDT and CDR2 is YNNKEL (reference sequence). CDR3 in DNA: TGTGCCAGCAGCCAAGATTGGGGGGACCTTCCCCCCTACGAGCAGTACTTC. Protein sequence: CASSQDWGDLPPYEQYF.

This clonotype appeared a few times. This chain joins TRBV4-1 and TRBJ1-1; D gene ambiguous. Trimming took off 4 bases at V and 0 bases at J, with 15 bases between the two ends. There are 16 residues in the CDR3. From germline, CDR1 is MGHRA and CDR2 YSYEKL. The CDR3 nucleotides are TGCGCCAGCAGCCTCGAACAGACGGTGATGAACACTGAAGCTTTCTTT. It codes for CASSLEQTVMNTEAFF.

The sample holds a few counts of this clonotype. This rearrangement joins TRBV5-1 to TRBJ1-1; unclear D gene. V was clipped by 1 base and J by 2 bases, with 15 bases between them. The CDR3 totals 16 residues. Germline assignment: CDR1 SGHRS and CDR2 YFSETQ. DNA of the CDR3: TGCGCCAGCAGCTTGCCACTCCGAACGGACAACACTGAAGCTTTCTTT. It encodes CASSLPLRTDNTEAFF.

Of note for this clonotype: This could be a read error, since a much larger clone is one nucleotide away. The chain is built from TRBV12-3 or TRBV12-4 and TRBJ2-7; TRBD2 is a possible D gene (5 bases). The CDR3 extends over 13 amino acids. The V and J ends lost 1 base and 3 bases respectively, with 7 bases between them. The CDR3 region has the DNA TGTGCCAGCAGTTTAGGAGCGGACTACGAGCAGTACTTC. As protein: CASSLGADYEQYF.

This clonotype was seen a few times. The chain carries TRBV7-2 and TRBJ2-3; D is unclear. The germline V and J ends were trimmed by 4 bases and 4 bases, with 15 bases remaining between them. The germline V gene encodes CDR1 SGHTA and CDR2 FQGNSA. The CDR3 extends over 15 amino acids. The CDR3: CASSYQGSTSDTQYF. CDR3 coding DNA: TGTGCCAGCAGCTATCAAGGGTCCACCTCAGATACGCAGTATTTT. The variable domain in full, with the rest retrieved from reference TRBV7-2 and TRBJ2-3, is GAGVSQSPSNKVTEKGKDVELRCDPISGHTALYWYRQSLGQGLEFLIYFQGNSAPDKSGLPSDRFSAERTGGSVSTLTIQRTQQEDSAVYLCASSYQGSTSDTQYFGPGTRLTVL.

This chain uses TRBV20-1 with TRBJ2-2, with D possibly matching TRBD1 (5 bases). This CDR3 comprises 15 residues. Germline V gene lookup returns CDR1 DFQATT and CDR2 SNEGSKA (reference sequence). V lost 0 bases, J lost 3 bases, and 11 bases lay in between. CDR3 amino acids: CSARDSQGDTGELFF. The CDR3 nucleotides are TGCAGTGCTAGAGATTCCCAGGGTGACACCGGGGAGCTGTTTTTT.

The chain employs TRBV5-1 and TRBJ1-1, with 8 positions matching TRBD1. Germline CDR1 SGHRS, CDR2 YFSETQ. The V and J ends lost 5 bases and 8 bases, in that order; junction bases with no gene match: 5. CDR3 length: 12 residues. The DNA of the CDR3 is TGCGCCAGCAGGGACAGGGCGGGAGAAGCTTTCTTT. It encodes CASRDRAGEAFF.

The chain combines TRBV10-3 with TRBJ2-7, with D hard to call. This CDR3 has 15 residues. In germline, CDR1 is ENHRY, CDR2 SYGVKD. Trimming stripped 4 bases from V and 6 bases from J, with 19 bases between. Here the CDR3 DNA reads TGTGCCATCAGTGCCGTAGAAGGGAATGACGGCGAGCAGTACGTC. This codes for CAISAVEGNDGEQYV.

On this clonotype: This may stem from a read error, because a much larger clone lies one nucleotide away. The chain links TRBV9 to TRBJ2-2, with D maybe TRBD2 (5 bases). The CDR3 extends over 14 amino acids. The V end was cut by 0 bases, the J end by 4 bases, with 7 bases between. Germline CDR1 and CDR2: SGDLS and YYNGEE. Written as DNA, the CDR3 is TGTGCCAGCAGCGTAGTGGGGAGCACCGGGGAGCTGTTTTTT. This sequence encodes CASSVVGSTGELFF.

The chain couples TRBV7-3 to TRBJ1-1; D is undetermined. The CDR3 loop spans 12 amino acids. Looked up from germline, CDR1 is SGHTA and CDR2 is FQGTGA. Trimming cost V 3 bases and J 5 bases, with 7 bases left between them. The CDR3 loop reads CASSFVGTEAFF. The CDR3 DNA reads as TGTGCCAGCAGCTTTGTTGGGACTGAAGCTTTCTTT.

The CDR3 region is CASTPRQGSYTGELFF. Here the CDR3 DNA reads TGTGCCAGCACCCCCCGGCAGGGGTCTTACACCGGGGAGCTGTTTTTT. This rearrangement joins TRBV7-9 to TRBJ2-2, with D possibly matching TRBD1 (6 bases). Germline V CDR1 and CDR2: SEHNR, FQNEAQ (reference sequence). The germline V and J ends were trimmed by 7 bases and 3 bases, with 18 bases remaining between them. CDR3 length: 16 amino acids. The full variable domain, in which reference TRBV7-9 and TRBJ2-2 provide the parts outside the CDR3, is DTGVSQNPRHKITKRGQNVTFRCDPISEHNRLYWYRQTLGQGPEFLTYFQNEAQLEKSRLLSDRFSAERPKGSFSTLEIQRTEQGDSAMYLCASTPRQGSYTGELFFGEGSRLTVL.

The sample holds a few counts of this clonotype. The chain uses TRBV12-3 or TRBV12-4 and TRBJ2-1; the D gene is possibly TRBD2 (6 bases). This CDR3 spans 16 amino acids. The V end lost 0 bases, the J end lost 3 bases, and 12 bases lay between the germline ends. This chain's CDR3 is CASSLALTSFYNEQFF. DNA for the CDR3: TGTGCCAGCAGTTTAGCACTGACTAGTTTCTACAATGAGCAGTTCTTC.